The source of this TCR beta chain is a study of esophageal squamous cell carcinoma under preoperative chemotherapy. Study-level information: Samples included peripheral blood T cells as well as tumor-infiltrating lymphocytes.

A single record per CDR3 protein comes from TCRdb applying MiXCR to the PCR reads. This table holds over 15,000 distinct CDR3 sequences, nearly 50% found once. The time point here: before preoperative PTX-NDP chemotherapy. With V trimmed by 7 bases and J by 8 bases, 9 bases remained unmatched. Germline V CDR1 and CDR2: LNHDA, SQIVND (reference sequence). CDR3 length equals 13 residues. The clonotype was recovered from a human donor with esophageal squamous cell carcinoma. The donor label of this sample is uncertain. This sample was gathered from a patient given preoperative chemotherapy. The chain carries TRBV19 and TRBJ1-2, with TRBD1 matching over 8 bases. The CDR3 region has the DNA TGTGCCAGTACTAGACAGGGGCATGGCGGCTACACCTTC. Translating gives CASTRQGHGGYTF.